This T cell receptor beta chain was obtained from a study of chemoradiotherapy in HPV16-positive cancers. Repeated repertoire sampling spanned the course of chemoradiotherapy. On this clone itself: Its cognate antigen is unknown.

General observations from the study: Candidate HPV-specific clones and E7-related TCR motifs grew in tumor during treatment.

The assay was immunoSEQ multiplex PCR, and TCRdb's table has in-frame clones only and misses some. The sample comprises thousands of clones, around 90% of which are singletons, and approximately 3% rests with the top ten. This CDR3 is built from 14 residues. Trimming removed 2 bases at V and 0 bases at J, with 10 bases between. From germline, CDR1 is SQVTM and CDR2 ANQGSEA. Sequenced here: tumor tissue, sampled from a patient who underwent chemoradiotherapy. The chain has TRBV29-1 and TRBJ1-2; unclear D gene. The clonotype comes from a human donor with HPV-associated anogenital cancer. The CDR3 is CSVEWAPPNYGYTF. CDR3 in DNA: TGCAGCGTTGAATGGGCTCCTCCTAACTATGGCTACACCTTC.